This TCR beta chain was recovered during a study of blood T cell repertoires in COVID-19. Study-level background: Donors in the United States, Italy and Spain gave samples during acute or convalescent COVID-19. In each case, the material was cDNA or gDNA derived from T cells, B-cell-depleted T cells, or PBMCs.

Germline CDR1 and CDR2: SEHNR and FQNEAQ (reference sequence). The CDR3 sequence is 14 residues long. Trimming took 3 bases from V and 5 from J, leaving 14 bases between them. This clone was counted a few times. In the authors' workflow: Quantification of nucleated cells was approximated via reference gene primer amplification. Some clones are missing from TCRdb's copy, which holds only in-frame ones; the method was immunoSEQ multiplex PCR. Clone size and V and J calls were adopted from that table, with D and trimming inferred from the DNA. The sample holds just over 65,000 clones, 85% to 90% seen once.

This sequence originates from a man in his sixties with acute or convalescent COVID-19. This rearrangement joins TRBV7-9 to TRBJ2-7; a weak D match, TRBD1 (7 bases). The sequenced sample was peripheral blood. CDR3 sequence (DNA): TGTGCCAGCAGCTTTTCCGGAGGGGGCGACGAGCAGTACTTC. Protein: CASSFSGGGDEQYF.